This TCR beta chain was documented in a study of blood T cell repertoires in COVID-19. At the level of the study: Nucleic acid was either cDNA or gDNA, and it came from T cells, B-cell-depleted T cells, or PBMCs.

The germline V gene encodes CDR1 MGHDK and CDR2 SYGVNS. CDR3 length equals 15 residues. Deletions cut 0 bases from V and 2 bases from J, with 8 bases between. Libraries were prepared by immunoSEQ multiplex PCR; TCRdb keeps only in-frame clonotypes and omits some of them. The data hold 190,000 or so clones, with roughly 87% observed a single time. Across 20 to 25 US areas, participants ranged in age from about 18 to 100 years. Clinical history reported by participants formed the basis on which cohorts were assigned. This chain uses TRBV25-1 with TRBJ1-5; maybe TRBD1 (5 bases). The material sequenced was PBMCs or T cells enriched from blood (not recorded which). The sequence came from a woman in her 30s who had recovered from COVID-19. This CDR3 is CASSEYGGGNQPQHF. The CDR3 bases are TGTGCCAGCAGTGAATATGGGGGGGGCAATCAGCCCCAGCATTTT.